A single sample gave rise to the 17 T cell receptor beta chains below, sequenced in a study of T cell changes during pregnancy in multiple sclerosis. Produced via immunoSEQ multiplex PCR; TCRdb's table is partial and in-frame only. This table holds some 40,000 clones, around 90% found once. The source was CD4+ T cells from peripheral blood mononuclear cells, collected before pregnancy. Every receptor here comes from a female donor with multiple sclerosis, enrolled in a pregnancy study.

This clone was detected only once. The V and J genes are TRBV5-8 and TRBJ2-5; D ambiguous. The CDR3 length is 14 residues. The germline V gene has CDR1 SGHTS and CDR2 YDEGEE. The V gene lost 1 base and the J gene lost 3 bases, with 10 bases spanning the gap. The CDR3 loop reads CASSLSGIKETQYF. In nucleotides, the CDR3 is TGTGCCAGCAGCTTGTCCGGTATTAAAGAGACCCAGTACTTC.

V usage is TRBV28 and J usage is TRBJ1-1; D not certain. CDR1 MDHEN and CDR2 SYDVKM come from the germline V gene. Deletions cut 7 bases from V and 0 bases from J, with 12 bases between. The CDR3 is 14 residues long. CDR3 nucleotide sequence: TGTGCCAGCACCCTCGGGGAGCTGAACACTGAAGCTTTCTTT. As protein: CASTLGELNTEAFF.

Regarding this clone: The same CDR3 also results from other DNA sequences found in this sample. In nucleotides, the CDR3 is TGTGCCAGCAGCTTGCCCCCTCCGGGACAGCCCTACTACGAGCAGTACTTC. Amino acids: CASSLPPPGQPYYEQYF. The chain couples TRBV5-5 to TRBJ2-7; 7 bases map to TRBD1. Germline CDR1 SGHKS, CDR2 YYEKEE (reference sequence). V was pared by 1 base and J by 3 bases, with 13 bases of the junction left unmatched. The CDR3 has 17 amino acids.

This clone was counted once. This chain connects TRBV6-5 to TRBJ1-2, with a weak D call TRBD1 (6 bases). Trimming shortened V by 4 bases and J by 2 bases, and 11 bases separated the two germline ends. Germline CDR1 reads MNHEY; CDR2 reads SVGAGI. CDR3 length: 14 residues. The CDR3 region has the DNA TGTGCCAGCAGTTTCCGGGACACGAACTATGGCTACACCTTC. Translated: CASSFRDTNYGYTF.

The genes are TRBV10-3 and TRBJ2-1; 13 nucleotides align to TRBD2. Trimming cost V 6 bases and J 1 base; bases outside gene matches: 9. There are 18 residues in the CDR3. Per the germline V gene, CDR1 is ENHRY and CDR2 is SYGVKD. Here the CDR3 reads CAIRITSGGAGSYNEQFF. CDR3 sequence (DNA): TGTGCCATCAGAATAACTAGCGGGGGGGCGGGATCCTACAATGAGCAGTTCTTC.

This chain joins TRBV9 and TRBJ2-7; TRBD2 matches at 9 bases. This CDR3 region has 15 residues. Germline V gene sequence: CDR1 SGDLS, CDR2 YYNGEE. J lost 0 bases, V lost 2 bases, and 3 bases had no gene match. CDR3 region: CASSVSGGPSYEQYF. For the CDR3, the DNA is TGTGCCAGCAGCGTCAGCGGGGGGCCCTCCTACGAGCAGTACTTC.

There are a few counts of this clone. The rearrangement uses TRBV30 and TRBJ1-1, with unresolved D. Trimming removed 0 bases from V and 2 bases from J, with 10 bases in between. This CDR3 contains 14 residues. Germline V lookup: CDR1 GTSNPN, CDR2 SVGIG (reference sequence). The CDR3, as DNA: TGTGCCTGGAGTGTACTCCTGATTAACACTGAAGCTTTCTTT. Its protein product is CAWSVLLINTEAFF.

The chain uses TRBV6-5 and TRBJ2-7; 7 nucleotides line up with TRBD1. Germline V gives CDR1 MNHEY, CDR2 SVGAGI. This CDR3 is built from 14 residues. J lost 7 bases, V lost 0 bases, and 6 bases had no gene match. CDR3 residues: CASSYSGLRGEQYF. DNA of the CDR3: TGTGCCAGCAGTTACTCCGGGCTCAGGGGGGAGCAGTACTTC.

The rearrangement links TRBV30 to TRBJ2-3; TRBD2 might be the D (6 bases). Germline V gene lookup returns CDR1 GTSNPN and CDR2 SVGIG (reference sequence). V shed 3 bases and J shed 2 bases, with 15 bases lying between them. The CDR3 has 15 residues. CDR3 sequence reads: CAWRGLQRTTDTQYF. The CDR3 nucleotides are TGTGCCTGGAGGGGACTCCAGCGGACCACAGATACGCAGTATTTT.

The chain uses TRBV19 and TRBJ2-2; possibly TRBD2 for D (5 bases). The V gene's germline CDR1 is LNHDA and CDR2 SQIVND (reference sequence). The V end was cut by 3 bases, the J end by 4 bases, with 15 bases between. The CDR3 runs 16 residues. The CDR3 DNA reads TGTGCCAGTAGTATGTTTCGAGGGCCGGGCACCGGGGAGCTGTTTTTT. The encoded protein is CASSMFRGPGTGELFF.

The CDR3 sequence: CASSYSRGTEAFF. Written as DNA, the CDR3 is TGTGCCAGCAGTTACTCTAGGGGGACTGAAGCTTTCTTT. V gene TRBV6-5 combines with J gene TRBJ1-1; a weak D match, TRBD1 (6 bases). Deletions cut 0 bases from V and 5 bases from J, with 7 bases between. The CDR3 sequence is 13 residues long. Germline CDR1 is MNHEY and CDR2 is SVGAGI.

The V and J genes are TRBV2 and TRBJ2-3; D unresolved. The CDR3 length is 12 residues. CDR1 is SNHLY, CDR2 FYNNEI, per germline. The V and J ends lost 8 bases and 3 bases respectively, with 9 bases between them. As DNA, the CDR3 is TGTGCCAGCGGTCCAGTAACAGATACGCAGTATTTT. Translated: CASGPVTDTQYF. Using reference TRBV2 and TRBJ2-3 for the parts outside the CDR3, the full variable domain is EPEVTQTPSHQVTQMGQEVILRCVPISNHLYFYWYRQILGQKVEFLVSFYNNEISEKSEIFDDQFSVERPDGSNFTLKIRSTKLEDSAMYFCASGPVTDTQYFGPGTRLTVL.

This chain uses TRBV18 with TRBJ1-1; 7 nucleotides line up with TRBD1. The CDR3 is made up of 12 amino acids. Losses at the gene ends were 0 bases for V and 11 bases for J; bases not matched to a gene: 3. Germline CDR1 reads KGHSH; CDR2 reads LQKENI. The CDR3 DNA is TGTGCCAGCTCACCACCCGGGACAGTCGCTTTCTTT. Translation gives CASSPPGTVAFF. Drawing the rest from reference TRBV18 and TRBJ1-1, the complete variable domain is NAGVMQNPRHLVRRRGQEARLRCSPMKGHSHVYWYRQLPEEGLKFMVYLQKENIIDESGMPKERFSAEFPKEGPSILRIQQVVRGDSAAYFCASSPPGTVAFFGQGTRLTVV.

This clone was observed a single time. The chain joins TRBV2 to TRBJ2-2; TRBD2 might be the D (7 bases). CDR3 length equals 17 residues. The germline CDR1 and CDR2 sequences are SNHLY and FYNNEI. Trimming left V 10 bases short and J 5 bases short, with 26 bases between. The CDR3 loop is CATPKQGGGVWTGELFF. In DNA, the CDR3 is TGTGCCACCCCAAAACAGGGAGGGGGGGTTTGGACCGGGGAGCTGTTTTTT.

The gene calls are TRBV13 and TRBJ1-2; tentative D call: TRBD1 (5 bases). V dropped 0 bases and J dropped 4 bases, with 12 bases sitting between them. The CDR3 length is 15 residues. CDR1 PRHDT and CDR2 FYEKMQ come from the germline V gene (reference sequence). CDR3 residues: CASSLGPGPSYGYTF. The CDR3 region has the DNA TGTGCCAGCAGCTTAGGCCCAGGGCCCTCCTATGGCTACACCTTC.

In nucleotides, the CDR3 is TGTGCCAGCAGGGTCCGGGACAGGGCTCACGAGCAGTACTTC. This encodes CASRVRDRAHEQYF. The rearrangement uses TRBV2 and TRBJ2-7; 9 bases match TRBD1. With 6 bases clipped from V and 5 bases from J, the junction kept 8 bases outside the gene matches. CDR3 length: 14 amino acids. Per germline, CDR1 SNHLY and CDR2 FYNNEI.

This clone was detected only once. The CDR3 here is CASSGGLTGRGTGELFF. As DNA, the CDR3 is TGTGCCAGCAGTGGTGGGCTAACAGGGCGAGGCACCGGGGAGCTGTTTTTT. The chain recombines TRBV28 with TRBJ2-2; a possible D gene is TRBD1 (6 bases). The ends were cut back, 5 bases at V and 4 bases at J, with 20 bases in the middle. There are 17 residues in the CDR3. Germline assignment: CDR1 MDHEN and CDR2 SYDVKM.